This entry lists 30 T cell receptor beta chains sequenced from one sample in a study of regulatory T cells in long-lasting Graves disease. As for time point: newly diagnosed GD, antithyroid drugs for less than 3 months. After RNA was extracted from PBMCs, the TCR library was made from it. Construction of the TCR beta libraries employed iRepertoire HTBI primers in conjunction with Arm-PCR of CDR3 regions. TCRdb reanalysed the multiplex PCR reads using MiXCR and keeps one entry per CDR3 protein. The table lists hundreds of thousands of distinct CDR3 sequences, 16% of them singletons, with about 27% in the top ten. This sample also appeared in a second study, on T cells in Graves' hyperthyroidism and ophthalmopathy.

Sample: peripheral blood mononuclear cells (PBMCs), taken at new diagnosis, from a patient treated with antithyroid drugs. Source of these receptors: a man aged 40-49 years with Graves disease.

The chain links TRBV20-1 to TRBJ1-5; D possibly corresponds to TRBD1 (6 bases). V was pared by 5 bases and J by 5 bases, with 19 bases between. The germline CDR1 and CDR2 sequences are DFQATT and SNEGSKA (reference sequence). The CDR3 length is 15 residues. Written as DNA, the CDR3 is TGCAGTGCTGGCTCTGGCAGGGGAGGAGATCAGCCCCAGCATTTT. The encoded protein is CSAGSGRGGDQPQHF.

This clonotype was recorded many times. CDR3 region: CASSLATSGGQDTQYF. As DNA, the CDR3 is TGCGCCAGCAGCTTGGCCACTAGCGGGGGACAAGATACGCAGTATTTT. The chain links TRBV5-1 to TRBJ2-3; 11 nucleotides align to TRBD2. The CDR3 runs to 16 residues. The trim removed 0 bases at V and 5 bases at J, leaving 5 bases unmatched. CDR1 SGHRS and CDR2 YFSETQ come from the germline V gene.

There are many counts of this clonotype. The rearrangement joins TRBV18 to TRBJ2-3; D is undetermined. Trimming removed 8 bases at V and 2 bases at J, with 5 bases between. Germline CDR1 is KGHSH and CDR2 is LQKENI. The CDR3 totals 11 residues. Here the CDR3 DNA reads TGTGCCAGCAGTAACACAGATACGCAGTATTTT. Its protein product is CASSNTDTQYF.

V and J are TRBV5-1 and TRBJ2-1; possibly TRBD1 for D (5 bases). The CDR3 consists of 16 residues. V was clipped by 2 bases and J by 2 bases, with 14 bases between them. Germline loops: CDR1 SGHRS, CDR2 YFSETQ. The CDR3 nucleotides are TGCGCCAGCAGCTTCGGTGTGCAGGGCCCCTACAATGAGCAGTTCTTC. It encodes CASSFGVQGPYNEQFF. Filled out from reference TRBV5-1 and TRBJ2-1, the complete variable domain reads KAGVTQTPRYLIKTRGQQVTLSCSPISGHRSVSWYQQTPGQGLQFLFEYFSETQRNKGNFPGRFSGRQFSNSRSEMNVSTLELGDSALYLCASSFGVQGPYNEQFFGPGTRLTVL.

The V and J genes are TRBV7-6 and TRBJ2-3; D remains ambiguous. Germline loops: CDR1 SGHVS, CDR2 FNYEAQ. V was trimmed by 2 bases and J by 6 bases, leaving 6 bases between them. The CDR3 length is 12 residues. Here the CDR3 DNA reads TGTGCCAGCAGCTTATTCTCGGATACGCAGTATTTT. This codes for CASSLFSDTQYF.

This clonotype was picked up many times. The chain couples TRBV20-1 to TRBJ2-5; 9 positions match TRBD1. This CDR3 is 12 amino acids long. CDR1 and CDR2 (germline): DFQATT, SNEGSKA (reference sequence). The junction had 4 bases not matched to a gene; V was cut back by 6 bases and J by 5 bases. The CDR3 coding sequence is TGCAGTGCGAGGGACAGGGTGGAGACCCAGTACTTC. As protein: CSARDRVETQYF.

In DNA form, the CDR3 reads TGTGCCAGCAGTTTGTATGGGACAGCAGGACATTCGAAATATGGCTACACCTTC. Amino acid sequence: CASSLYGTAGHSKYGYTF. The rearrangement joins TRBV12-3 or TRBV12-4 to TRBJ1-2; TRBD1 agrees at 7 bases. J gave up 5 bases and V 3 bases, and 18 bases lay outside the gene matches. The CDR3 runs 18 residues.

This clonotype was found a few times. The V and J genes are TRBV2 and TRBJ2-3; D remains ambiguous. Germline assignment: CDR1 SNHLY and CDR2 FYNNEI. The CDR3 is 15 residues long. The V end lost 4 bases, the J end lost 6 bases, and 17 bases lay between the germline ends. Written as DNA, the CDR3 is TGTGCCAGCAGTGGTGGGGTCTTGGTTTCGGATACGCAGTATTTT. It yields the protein CASSGGVLVSDTQYF.

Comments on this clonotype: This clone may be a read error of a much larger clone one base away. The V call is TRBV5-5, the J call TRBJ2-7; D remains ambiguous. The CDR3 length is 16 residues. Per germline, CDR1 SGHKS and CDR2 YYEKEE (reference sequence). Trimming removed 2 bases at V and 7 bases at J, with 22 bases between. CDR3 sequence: CASSLQPTSSYNEQYF. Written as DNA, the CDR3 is TGTGCCAGCAGCTTACAGCCAACGAGCTCCTACAATGAGCAGTACTTC.

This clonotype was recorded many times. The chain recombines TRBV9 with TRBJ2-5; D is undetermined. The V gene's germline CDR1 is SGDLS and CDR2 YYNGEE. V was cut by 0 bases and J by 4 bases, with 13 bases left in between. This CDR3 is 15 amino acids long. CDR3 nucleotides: TGTGCCAGCAGCGTAGAATCCCACGGCGGAGAGACCCAGTACTTC. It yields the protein CASSVESHGGETQYF.

CDR3 sequence (DNA): TGTGCCAGCAGCCAAGATGGGACTAGCGTCGAGCAGTACTTC. Protein sequence: CASSQDGTSVEQYF. The chain links TRBV3-1 to TRBJ2-7; the match to TRBD2 covers 10 bases. Per the germline V gene, CDR1 is LGHDT and CDR2 is YNNKEL (reference sequence). The CDR3 runs to 14 residues. V dropped 0 bases and J dropped 6; count of bases not matched to a gene: 2.

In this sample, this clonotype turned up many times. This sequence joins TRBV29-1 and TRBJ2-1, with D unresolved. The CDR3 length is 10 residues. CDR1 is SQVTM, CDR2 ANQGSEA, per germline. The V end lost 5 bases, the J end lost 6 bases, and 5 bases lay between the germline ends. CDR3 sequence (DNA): TGCAGCGTTTACCGCAATGAGCAGTTCTTC. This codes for CSVYRNEQFF.

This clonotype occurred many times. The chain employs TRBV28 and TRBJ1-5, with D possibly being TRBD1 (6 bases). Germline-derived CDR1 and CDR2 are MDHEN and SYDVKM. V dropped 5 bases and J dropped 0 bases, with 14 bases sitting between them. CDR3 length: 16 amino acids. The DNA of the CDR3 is TGTGCCAGCAGTCCCTCGAACAGGGATAGCAATCAGCCCCAGCATTTT. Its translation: CASSPSNRDSNQPQHF.

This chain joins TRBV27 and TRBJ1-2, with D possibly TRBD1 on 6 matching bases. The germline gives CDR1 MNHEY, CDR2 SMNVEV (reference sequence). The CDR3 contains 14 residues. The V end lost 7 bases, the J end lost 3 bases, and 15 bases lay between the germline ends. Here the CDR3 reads CASKGEGTDYGYTF. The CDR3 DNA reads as TGTGCCAGCAAGGGGGAGGGGACGGACTATGGCTACACCTTC.

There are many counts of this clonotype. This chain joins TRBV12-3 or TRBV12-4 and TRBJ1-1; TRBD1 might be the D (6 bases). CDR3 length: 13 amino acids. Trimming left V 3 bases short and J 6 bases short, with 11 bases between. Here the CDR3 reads CASSLGGSAEAFF. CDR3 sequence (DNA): TGTGCCAGCAGTTTGGGGGGCAGCGCTGAAGCTTTCTTT.

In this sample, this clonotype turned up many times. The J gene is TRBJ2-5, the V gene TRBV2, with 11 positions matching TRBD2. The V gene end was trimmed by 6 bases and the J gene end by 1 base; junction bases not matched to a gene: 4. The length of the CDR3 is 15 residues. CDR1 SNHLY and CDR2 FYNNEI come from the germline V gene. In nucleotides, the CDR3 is TGTGCCAGCAGGCCGACTAGCGGGGTCCAAGAGACCCAGTACTTC. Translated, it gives CASRPTSGVQETQYF.

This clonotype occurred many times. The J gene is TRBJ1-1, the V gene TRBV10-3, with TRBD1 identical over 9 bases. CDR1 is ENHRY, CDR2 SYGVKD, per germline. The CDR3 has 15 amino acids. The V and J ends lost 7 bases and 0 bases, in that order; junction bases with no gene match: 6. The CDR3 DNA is TGTGCCATCAAGGGGACAGGGCACATGAACACTGAAGCTTTCTTT. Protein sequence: CAIKGTGHMNTEAFF.

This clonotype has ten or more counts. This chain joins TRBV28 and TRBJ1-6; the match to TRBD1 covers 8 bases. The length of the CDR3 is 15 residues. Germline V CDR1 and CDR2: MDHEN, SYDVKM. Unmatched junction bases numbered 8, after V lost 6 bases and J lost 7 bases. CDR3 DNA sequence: TGTGCCAGCAGCTACCCGAACAGGGGGAATTCACCCCTCCACTTT. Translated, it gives CASSYPNRGNSPLHF.

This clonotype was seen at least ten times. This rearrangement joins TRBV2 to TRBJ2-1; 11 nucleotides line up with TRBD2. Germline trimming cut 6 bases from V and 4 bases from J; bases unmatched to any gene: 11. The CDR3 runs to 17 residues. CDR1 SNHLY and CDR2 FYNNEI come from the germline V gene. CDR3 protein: CASRRAGLAGGYNEQFF. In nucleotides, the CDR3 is TGTGCCAGCAGGAGGGCCGGGCTAGCGGGGGGATACAATGAGCAGTTCTTC.

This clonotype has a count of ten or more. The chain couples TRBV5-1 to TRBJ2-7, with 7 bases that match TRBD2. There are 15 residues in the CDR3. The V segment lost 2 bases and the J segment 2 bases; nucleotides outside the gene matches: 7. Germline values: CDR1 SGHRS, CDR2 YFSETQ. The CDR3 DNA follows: TGCGCCAGCAGCTTTACCGCTAGCGGTACCTACGAGCAGTACTTC. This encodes CASSFTASGTYEQYF.

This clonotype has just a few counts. CDR3 amino acids: CASSYGQGQPQHF. The CDR3 bases are TGTGCCAGCAGTTACGGGCAGGGGCAGCCCCAGCATTTT. The V call is TRBV6-5, the J call TRBJ1-5; TRBD1 is a possible D gene (6 bases). Germline loops: CDR1 MNHEY, CDR2 SVGAGI. The CDR3 is 13 residues long. Trimming stripped 2 bases from V and 7 bases from J, with 9 bases between.

CDR3 sequence reads: CASSDPRDRYEQYF. In nucleotides, the CDR3 is TGTGCCAGCAGTGATCCCAGGGATCGCTACGAGCAGTACTTC. The chain has TRBV2 and TRBJ2-7, with D maybe TRBD1 (5 bases). The V gene lost 3 bases and the J gene lost 3 bases, with 12 bases spanning the gap. There are 14 residues in the CDR3. Germline CDR1 and CDR2: SNHLY and FYNNEI.

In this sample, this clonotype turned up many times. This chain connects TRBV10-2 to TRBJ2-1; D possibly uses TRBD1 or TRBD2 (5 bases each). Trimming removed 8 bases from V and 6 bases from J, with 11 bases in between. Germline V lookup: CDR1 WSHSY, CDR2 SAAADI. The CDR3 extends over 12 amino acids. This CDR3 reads CASFGGFNEQFF. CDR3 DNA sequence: TGCGCCAGCTTTGGGGGTTTCAATGAGCAGTTCTTC.

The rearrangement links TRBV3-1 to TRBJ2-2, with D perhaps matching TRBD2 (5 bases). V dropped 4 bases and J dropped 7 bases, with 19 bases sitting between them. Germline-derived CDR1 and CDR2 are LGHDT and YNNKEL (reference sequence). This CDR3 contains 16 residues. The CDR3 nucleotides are TGTGCCAGCAGCCCTGGCAGACGAGGGCCCGACGGGGAGCTGTTTTTT. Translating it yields CASSPGRRGPDGELFF.

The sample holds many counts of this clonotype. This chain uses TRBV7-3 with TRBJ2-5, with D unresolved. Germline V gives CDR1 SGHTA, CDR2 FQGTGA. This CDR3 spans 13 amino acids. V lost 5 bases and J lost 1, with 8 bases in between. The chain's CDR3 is CASSNRAQETQYF. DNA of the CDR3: TGTGCCAGCAGCAACAGAGCCCAAGAGACCCAGTACTTC.

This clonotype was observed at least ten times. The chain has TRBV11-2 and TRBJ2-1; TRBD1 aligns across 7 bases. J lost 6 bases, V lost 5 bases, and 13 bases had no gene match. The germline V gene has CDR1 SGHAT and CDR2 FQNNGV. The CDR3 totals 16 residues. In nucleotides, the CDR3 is TGTGCCAGCAGCCCTCGGACAGGCCGTCTAATCAATGAGCAGTTCTTC. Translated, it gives CASSPRTGRLINEQFF.

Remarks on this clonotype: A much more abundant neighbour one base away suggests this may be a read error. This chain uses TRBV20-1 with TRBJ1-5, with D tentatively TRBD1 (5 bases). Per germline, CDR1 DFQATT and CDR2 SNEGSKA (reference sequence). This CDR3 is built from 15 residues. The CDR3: CSARPWGRDQQLQHF. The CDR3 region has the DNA TGCAGTGCTAGACCGTGGGGTAGGGACCAACAGCTCCAGCATTTT.

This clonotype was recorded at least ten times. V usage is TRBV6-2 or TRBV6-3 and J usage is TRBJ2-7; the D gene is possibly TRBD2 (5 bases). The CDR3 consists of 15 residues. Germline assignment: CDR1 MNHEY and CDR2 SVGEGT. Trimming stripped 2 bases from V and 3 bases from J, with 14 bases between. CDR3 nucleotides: TGTGCCAGCAGTTACGGCGGGCAGATCAGCTACGAGCAGTACTTC. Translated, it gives CASSYGGQISYEQYF.

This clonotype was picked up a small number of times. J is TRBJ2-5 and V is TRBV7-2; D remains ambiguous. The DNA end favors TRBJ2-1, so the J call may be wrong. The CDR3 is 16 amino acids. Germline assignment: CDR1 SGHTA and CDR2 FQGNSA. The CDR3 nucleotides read TGTGCCAGCAGCTTAGAGCAATCCAGGTCCTACAATGAGCAGTTCTTC. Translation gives CASSLEQSRSYNEQFF.

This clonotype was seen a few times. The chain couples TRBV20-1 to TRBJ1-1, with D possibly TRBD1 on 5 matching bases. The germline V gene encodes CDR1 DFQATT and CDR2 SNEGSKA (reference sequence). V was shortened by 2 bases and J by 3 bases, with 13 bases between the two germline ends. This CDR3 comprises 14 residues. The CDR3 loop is CSARKGPVDTEAFF. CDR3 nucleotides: TGCAGTGCTAGAAAGGGACCTGTGGACACTGAAGCTTTCTTT.